This TCR beta chain came from a study of T cells after yellow fever vaccination. Study outcomes and limitations: The booster saw the reappearance of most primary-vaccination clones (roughly 96% CD4, around 88% CD8). The study noted that FACS-sorted repertoires could contain abundant clonotypes contaminating from the bulk population.

TCRdb reprocessed the 5' RACE reads with MiXCR, giving one entry per CDR3 protein. The sample lists around 330,000 distinct CDR3 sequences, 3% to 4.5% seen once, with around 24% in the top ten. Deletions cut 3 bases from V and 4 bases from J, with 12 bases between. The CDR3 spans 14 residues. CDR1 is SGHRS, CDR2 YFSETQ, per germline. This clonotype came up many times. What it recognizes is unknown. This TCR was recovered from a man aged 18 to 29 who received the YFV17D yellow fever vaccine. The V and J genes are TRBV5-1 and TRBJ2-3; D not resolved. The sample consisted of PBMCs, taken on the day of the yellow fever booster vaccination. CDR3 sequence reads: CASSSAGFADTQYF. In DNA form, the CDR3 reads TGCGCCAGCAGCTCAGCCGGTTTCGCAGATACGCAGTATTTT. Looking up the rest from reference TRBV5-1 and TRBJ2-3 gives the full variable domain: KAGVTQTPRYLIKTRGQQVTLSCSPISGHRSVSWYQQTPGQGLQFLFEYFSETQRNKGNFPGRFSGRQFSNSRSEMNVSTLELGDSALYLCASSSAGFADTQYFGPGTRLTVL.